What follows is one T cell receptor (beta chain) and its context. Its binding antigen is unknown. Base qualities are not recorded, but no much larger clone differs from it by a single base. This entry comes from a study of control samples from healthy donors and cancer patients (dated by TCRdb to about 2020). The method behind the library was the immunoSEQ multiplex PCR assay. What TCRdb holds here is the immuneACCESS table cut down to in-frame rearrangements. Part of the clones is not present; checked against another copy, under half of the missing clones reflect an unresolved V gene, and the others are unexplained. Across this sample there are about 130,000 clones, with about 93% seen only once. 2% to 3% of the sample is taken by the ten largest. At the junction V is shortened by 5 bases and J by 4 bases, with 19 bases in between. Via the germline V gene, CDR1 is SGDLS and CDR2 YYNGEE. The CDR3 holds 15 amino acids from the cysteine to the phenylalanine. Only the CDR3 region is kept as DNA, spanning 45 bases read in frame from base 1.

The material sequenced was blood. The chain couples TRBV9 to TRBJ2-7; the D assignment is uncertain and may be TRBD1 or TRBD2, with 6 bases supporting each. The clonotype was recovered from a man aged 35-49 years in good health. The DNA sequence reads TGTGCCAGCAGTCCTGGGGGGACACAGCTGTACGAGCAGTACTTC. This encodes CASSPGGTQLYEQYF.